This T cell receptor (beta chain) is drawn from a study of graft-versus-host responses after intestinal transplantation. Study observations and caveats: Detection of GvH clones occurred in recipient marrow, and some had their first appearance in ileum or blood.

The CDR3 has 15 amino acids. Germline lookup yields CDR1 SGHAT and CDR2 FQDESV (reference sequence). V was clipped by 6 bases and J by 0 bases; unmatched bases: 7. A remark on this clone: Its antigen remains unknown.

TCRdb keeps only in-frame clones here, not all; method: immunoSEQ multiplex PCR. The sample records fewer than 90,000 clones, over 90% being singletons. V and J are TRBV11-1 and TRBJ2-7, with 8 bases lining up with TRBD1. The sequencing here drew on unstimulated CD4+ T cells sorted from spleen or lymph node cells, taken before transplant. The TCR comes from a human donor who was the organ donor for an intestinal transplant. The CDR3 sequence: CASRRDRGSSYEQYF. Written as DNA, the CDR3 is TGTGCCAGCAGACGAGACAGGGGAAGCTCCTACGAGCAGTACTTC.